This T cell receptor (beta chain) was recovered during a study of cytomegalovirus exposure and HLA in healthy donors. Study observations and caveats: Earlier analysis looked at TCR beta V segments, and most were productive about 87% or about 30% of the time.

This clone has a single count. The antigen is unknown. CDR1 KGHSH and CDR2 LQKENI come from the germline V gene. The germline V and J ends were trimmed by 4 bases and 6 bases, with 16 bases remaining between them. This CDR3 spans 15 amino acids. The PCR had 60 Vbeta and 13 Jbeta primers. Using immunoSEQ multiplex PCR, the repertoire was profiled, and TCRdb retains in-frame clones only, with some absent. Found here are 250,000 to 350,000 clones, 75% to 90% of them singletons; the top ten hold 4%. This sequence originates from a man aged 35 to 55 in good health and CMV-seropositive. V and J are TRBV18 and TRBJ1-3; D might be TRBD1 (6 bases). The sample comprised PBMCs. Here the CDR3 DNA reads TGTGCCAGCTCACGAGTACAGGGTGAAGAAAACACCATATATTTT. This sequence encodes CASSRVQGEENTIYF.